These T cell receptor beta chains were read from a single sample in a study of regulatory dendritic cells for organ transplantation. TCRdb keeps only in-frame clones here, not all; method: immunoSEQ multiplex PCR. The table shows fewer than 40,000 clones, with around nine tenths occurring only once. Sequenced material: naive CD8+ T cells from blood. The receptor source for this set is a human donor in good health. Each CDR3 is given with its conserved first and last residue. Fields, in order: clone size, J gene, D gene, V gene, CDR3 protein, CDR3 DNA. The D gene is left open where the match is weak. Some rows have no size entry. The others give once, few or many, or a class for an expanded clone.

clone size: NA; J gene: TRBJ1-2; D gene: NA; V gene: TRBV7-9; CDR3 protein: CASSHSGVTASYTF; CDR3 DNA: TGTGCCAGCAGCCATTCAGGGGTGACAGCGAGCTACACCTTC
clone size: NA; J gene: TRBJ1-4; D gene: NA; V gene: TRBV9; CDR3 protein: CASSEQKATNEKLFF; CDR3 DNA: TGTGCCAGCAGCGAACAAAAGGCAACTAATGAAAAACTGTTTTTT
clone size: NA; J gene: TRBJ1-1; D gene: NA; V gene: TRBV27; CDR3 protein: CASSSLTQGLMNTEAFF; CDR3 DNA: TGTGCCAGCAGTTCATTGACACAGGGACTCATGAACACTGAAGCTTTCTTT
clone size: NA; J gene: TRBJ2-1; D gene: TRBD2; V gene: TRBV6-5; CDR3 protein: CASSYFSGGYEQFF; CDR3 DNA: TGTGCCAGCAGTTACTTTTCCGGGGGGTATGAGCAGTTCTTC
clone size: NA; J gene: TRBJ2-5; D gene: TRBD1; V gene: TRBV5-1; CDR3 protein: CASSLATGGAWETQYF; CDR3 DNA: TGCGCCAGCAGCTTGGCGACAGGGGGCGCATGGGAGACCCAGTACTTC
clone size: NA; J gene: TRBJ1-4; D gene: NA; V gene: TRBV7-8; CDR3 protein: CASSLLVGRAEKLFF; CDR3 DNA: TGTGCCAGCAGCTTATTAGTTGGCAGGGCTGAAAAACTGTTTTTT
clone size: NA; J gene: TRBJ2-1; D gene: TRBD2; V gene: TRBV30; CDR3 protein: CAWSSQVLAGGVDEQFF; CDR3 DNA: TGTGCCTGGAGTTCTCAAGTGTTAGCGGGAGGTGTCGATGAGCAGTTCTTC
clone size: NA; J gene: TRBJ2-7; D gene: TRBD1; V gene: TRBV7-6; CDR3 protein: CASNPRTGASEQYF; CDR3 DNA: TGTGCCAGCAACCCTCGGACAGGGGCTAGCGAGCAGTACTTC
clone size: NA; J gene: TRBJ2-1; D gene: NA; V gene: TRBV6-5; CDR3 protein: CASSPTSGSTEQFF; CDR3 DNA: TGTGCCAGCAGTCCTACGAGCGGTTCCACTGAGCAGTTCTTC
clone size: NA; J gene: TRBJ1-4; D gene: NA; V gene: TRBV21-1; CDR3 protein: CASIARGFEKLFF; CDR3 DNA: TGTGCCAGCATTGCAAGGGGATTTGAAAAACTGTTTTTT
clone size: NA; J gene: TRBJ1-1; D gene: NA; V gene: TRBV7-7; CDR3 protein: CASSPPGSTEAFF; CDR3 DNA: TGTGCTAGCAGCCCTCCAGGGAGTACTGAAGCTTTCTTT
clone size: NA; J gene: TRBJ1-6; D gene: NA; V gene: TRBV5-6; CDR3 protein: CASSLPSTSPLHF; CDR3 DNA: TGTGCCAGCAGCTTGCCGTCCACTTCACCCCTCCACTTT
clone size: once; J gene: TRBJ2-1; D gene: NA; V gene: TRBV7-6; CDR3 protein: CASSLVGGEQFF; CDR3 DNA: TGTGCCAGCAGCTTAGTAGGGGGTGAGCAGTTCTTC
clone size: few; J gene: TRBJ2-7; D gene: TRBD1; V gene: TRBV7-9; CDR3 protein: CASSDRGGYEQYF; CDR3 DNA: TGTGCCAGCAGCGACAGGGGTGGATACGAGCAGTACTTC
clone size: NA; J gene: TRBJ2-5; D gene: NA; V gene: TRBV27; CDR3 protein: CASSLYPKETQYF; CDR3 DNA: TGTGCCAGCAGTTTGTACCCCAAAGAGACCCAGTACTTC
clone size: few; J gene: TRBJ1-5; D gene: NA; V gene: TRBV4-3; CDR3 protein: CASSQGEGGAAQHF; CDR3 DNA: TGCGCCAGCAGCCAAGGGGAAGGCGGAGCGGCCCAGCATTTT
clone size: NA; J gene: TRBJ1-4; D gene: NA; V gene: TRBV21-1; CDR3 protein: CASSGPPTNEKLFF; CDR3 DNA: TGTGCCAGCAGTGGGCCGCCAACTAATGAAAAACTGTTTTTT
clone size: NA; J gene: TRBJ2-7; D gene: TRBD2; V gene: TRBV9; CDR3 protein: CASSAPGEGSYEQYF; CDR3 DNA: TGTGCCAGCAGCGCCCCCGGGGAGGGATCCTACGAGCAGTACTTC
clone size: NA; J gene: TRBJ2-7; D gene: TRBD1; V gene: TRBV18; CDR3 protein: CASSPETGDYEQYF; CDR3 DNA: TGTGCCAGCTCACCAGAGACAGGGGACTACGAGCAGTACTTC
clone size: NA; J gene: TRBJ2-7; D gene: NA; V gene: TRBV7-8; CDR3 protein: CASSSDRGFEQYF; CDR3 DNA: TGTGCCAGCAGCTCGGATCGGGGTTTCGAACAGTACTTC
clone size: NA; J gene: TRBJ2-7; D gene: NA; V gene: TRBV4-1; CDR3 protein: CASSQSREITYEQYF; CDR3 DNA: TGCGCCAGCAGCCAATCGCGGGAAATAACCTACGAGCAGTACTTC
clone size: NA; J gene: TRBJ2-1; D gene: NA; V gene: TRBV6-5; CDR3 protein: CASSYGAGGEQFF; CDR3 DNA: TGTGCCAGCAGTTATGGCGCCGGGGGTGAGCAGTTCTTC
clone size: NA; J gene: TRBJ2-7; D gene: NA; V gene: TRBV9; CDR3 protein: CASSLNPGQGIYEQYF; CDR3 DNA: TGTGCCAGCAGCCTCAACCCCGGCCAGGGGATTTACGAGCAGTACTTC
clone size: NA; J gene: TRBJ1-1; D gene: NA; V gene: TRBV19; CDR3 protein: CASSIDLEGGEAFF; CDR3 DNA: TGTGCCAGTAGTATAGATTTGGAGGGCGGGGAGGCTTTCTTT
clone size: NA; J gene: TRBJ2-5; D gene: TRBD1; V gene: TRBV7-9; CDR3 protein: CASSGQGAEETQYF; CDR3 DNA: TGTGCCAGCAGCGGACAGGGGGCGGAGGAGACCCAGTACTTC
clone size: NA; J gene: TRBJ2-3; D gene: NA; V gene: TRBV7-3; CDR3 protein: CASSLVAAPTTRDTQYF; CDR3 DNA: TGTGCCAGCAGCTTAGTGGCGGCTCCGACAACCCGGGATACGCAGTATTTT
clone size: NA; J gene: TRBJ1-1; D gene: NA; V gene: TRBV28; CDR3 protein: CASSLSRGTLGAFF; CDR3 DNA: TGTGCCAGCAGTTTATCCCGGGGGACCCTCGGAGCTTTCTTT
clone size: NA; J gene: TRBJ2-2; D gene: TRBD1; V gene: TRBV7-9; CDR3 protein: CASSSLSRTGLNTGELFF; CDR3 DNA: TGTGCCAGCAGCTCCTTATCCCGGACAGGGCTAAATACCGGGGAGCTGTTTTTT
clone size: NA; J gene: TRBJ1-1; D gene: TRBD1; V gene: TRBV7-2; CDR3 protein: CASSLASPIYRGDTEAFF; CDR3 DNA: TGTGCCAGCAGCTTAGCGTCGCCAATCTACAGGGGTGACACTGAAGCTTTCTTT
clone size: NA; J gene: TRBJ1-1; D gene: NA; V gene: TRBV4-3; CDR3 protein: CASSQSGTTEAFF; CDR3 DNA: TGCGCCAGCAGCCAATCAGGGACCACTGAAGCTTTCTTT
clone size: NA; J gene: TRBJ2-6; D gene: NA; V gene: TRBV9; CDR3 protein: CASSVGWGSGANVLTF; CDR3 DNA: TGTGCCAGCAGCGTAGGTTGGGGCTCTGGGGCCAACGTCCTGACTTTC
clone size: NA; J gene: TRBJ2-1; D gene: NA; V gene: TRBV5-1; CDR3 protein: CASSFSGGDEQFF; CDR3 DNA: TGCGCCAGCAGCTTCTCCGGGGGAGATGAGCAGTTCTTC
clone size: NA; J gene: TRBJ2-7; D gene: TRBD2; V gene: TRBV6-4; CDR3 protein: CASSPTSEYEQYF; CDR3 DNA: TGTGCCAGCAGTCCGACTAGCGAGTACGAGCAGTACTTC
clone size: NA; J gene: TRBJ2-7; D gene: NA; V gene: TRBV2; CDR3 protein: CASGLAHTYEQYF; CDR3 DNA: TGTGCCAGCGGTCTAGCCCATACCTACGAGCAGTACTTC
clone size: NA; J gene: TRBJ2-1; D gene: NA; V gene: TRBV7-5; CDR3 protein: CARRIRGPSYNEQFF; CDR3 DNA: TGTGCCAGAAGGATTCGGGGGCCCTCCTACAATGAGCAGTTCTTC
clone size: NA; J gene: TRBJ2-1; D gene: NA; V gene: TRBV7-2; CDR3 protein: CASSLGTLEQFF; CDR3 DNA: TGTGCCAGCAGCCTCGGGACTCTTGAGCAGTTCTTC
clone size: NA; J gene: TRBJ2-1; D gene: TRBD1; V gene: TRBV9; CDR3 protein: CASSVVADRDDEQFF; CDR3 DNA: TGTGCCAGCAGCGTAGTGGCGGACAGGGATGATGAGCAGTTCTTC
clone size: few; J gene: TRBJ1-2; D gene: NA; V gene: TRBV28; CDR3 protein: CASSLSVNYGYTF; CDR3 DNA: TGTGCCAGCAGTTTATCAGTTAACTATGGCTACACCTTC
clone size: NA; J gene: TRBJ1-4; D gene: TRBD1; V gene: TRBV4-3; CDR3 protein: CASSAYRGHNEKLFF; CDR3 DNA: TGCGCCAGCAGCGCCTACAGGGGCCATAATGAAAAACTGTTTTTT
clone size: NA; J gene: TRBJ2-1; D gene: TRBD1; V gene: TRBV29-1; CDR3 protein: CSVPGTVSYNEQFF; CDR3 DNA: TGCAGCGTCCCCGGGACAGTCTCTTACAATGAGCAGTTCTTC
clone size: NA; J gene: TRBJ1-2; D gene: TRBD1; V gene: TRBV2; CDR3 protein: CASSRRQGGGYGYTF; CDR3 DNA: TGTGCCAGCAGTAGAAGACAGGGCGGGGGCTATGGCTACACCTTC
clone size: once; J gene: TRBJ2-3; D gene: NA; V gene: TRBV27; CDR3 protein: CASSWARGTDTQYF; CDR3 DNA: TGTGCCAGCAGTTGGGCGCGAGGCACAGATACGCAGTATTTT
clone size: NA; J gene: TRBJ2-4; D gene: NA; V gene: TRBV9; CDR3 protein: CASSEGEAKNIQYF; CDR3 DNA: TGTGCCAGTAGCGAGGGAGAGGCCAAAAACATTCAGTACTTC
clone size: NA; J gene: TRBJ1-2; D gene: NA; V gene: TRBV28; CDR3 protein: CASTGFRTVLYGYTF; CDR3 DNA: TGTGCCAGCACCGGTTTTCGGACGGTCCTCTATGGCTACACCTTC